The 11 T cell receptor beta chains listed next were all sequenced from one sample in a study of early T cells in non-severe SARS-CoV-2 infection. TCRdb passed the 5' RACE reads through MiXCR, listing each CDR3 protein once. The repertoire holds about 20,000 distinct CDR3 sequences, with under 5.5% as singletons. Sequences were obtained from whole blood. These receptors were collected from an adult who was a healthcare worker with PCR-confirmed SARS-CoV-2 infection or an uninfected control (not recorded which).

The sample holds many counts of this clonotype. V and J are TRBV2 and TRBJ2-3; 10 bases are a match to TRBD2. Germline V lookup: CDR1 SNHLY, CDR2 FYNNEI. The CDR3 is 15 amino acids. Losses at the gene ends were 3 bases for V and 8 bases for J; bases not matched to a gene: 8. Written as DNA, the CDR3 is TGTGCCAGCAGTGAGGATAGCGGGGGGCCATCTACGCAGTATTTT. Residues: CASSEDSGGPSTQYF. The full variable domain, completed using reference TRBV2 and TRBJ2-3, is EPEVTQTPSHQVTQMGQEVILRCVPISNHLYFYWYRQILGQKVEFLVSFYNNEISEKSEIFDDQFSVERPDGSNFTLKIRSTKLEDSAMYFCASSEDSGGPSTQYFGPGTRLTVL.

Ten or more counts support this clonotype. The rearrangement links TRBV11-3 to TRBJ2-2; tentative D call: TRBD2 (6 bases). The CDR3 extends over 15 amino acids. The V gene lost 3 bases and the J gene lost 6 bases, with 14 bases spanning the gap. Germline V gives CDR1 SGHNT, CDR2 YENEEA. The CDR3 loop is CASSFGLPPPGELFF. As DNA, the CDR3 is TGTGCCAGCAGCTTCGGACTACCACCTCCCGGGGAGCTGTTTTTT.

At least ten counts were recorded for this clonotype. This sequence joins TRBV12-5 and TRBJ1-1; 12 bases map to TRBD1. The germline CDR1 and CDR2 sequences are LGHNT and FRNRAP. The CDR3 spans 16 residues. V shed 7 bases, J shed 5 bases, and the junction held 11 bases outside the gene matches. CDR3: CASDYTGTGGETEAFF. CDR3 nucleotides: TGTGCTAGTGATTATACCGGGACAGGGGGCGAGACTGAAGCTTTCTTT.

This clonotype was observed a handful of times. The rearrangement uses TRBV7-9 and TRBJ1-2; D gene uncertain. Germline assignment: CDR1 SEHNR and CDR2 FQNEAQ (reference sequence). V lost 3 bases and J lost 2, with 4 bases in between. This CDR3 is 12 amino acids long. The CDR3 spells CASSFGNYGYTF. CDR3 in DNA: TGTGCCAGCAGCTTCGGCAACTATGGCTACACCTTC.

The sample holds many counts of this clonotype. V usage is TRBV20-1 and J usage is TRBJ1-1; D unclear. This CDR3 contains 14 residues. Germline CDR1 reads DFQATT; CDR2 reads SNEGSKA (reference sequence). V gave up 3 bases and J gave up 4 bases, with 15 bases separating them. Here the CDR3 reads CSASDYEKFTEAFF. The CDR3, as DNA: TGCAGTGCTAGTGATTATGAGAAATTCACTGAAGCTTTCTTT.

This clonotype was seen ten or more times. V and J are TRBV5-1 and TRBJ2-1; a weak D match, TRBD1 (8 bases). CDR3 length: 16 amino acids. Deletions cut 0 bases from V and 8 bases from J, with 18 bases between. The V gene's germline CDR1 is SGHRS and CDR2 YFSETQ. The CDR3 bases are TGCGCCAGCAGCTTGGTCGGACAGGGAGGGAACGATGAGCAGTTCTTC. It is translated as CASSLVGQGGNDEQFF.

This clonotype was seen at least ten times. Here the CDR3 DNA reads TGTGCCAGCAGTTTAAGGACAGGGACTCTCACCGGGGAGCTGTTTTTT. Translation gives CASSLRTGTLTGELFF. The rearrangement joins TRBV27 to TRBJ2-2, with 8 positions matching TRBD1. This CDR3 is built from 16 residues. The V and J ends lost 2 bases and 4 bases, in that order; junction bases with no gene match: 6. Germline V gene data show CDR1 as MNHEY and CDR2 as SMNVEV (reference sequence).

This clonotype was recorded a few times. V usage is TRBV12-3 or TRBV12-4 and J usage is TRBJ2-4, with TRBD2 matching over 7 bases. The CDR3 runs to 20 residues. With V trimmed by 1 base and J by 2 bases, 17 bases remained unmatched. The CDR3 coding sequence is TGTGCCAGCAGTTTAGGTATAGGTTTTACAGCGGGGAGTTCCAAAAACATTCAGTACTTC. As protein: CASSLGIGFTAGSSKNIQYF.

By share, this clonotype counts as medium-sized (0.01 to 0.1%). The chain joins TRBV10-1 to TRBJ2-1; D is unclear. V was clipped by 0 bases and J by 5 bases, with 11 bases between them. The CDR3 has 15 amino acids. Per germline, CDR1 WNHNN and CDR2 SYGVQD (reference sequence). DNA of the CDR3: TGCGCCAGCAGTGAGTCTTCAATGAACCACAATGAGCAGTTCTTC. Amino acids: CASSESSMNHNEQFF.

This clonotype was detected many times. This rearrangement joins TRBV7-9 to TRBJ1-4, with D uncertain. Looked up from germline, CDR1 is SEHNR and CDR2 is FQNEAQ (reference sequence). V gave up 1 base and J gave up 6 bases, with 12 bases separating them. There are 15 residues in the CDR3. The CDR3 reads CASSLGGGIDEKLFF. The CDR3, as DNA: TGTGCCAGCAGCTTAGGCGGTGGGATAGATGAAAAACTGTTTTTT.

At least ten counts were recorded for this clonotype. The chain carries TRBV3-1 and TRBJ2-7; tentatively, D is TRBD2 (5 bases). Trimming left V 4 bases short and J 2 bases short, with 21 bases between. The germline V gene has CDR1 LGHDT and CDR2 YNNKEL (reference sequence). This CDR3 has 17 amino acids. DNA of the CDR3: TGTGCCAGCAGCCTAGCCAACACCCGCGGGCCAACCTACGAGCAGTACTTC. Amino acids: CASSLANTRGPTYEQYF.